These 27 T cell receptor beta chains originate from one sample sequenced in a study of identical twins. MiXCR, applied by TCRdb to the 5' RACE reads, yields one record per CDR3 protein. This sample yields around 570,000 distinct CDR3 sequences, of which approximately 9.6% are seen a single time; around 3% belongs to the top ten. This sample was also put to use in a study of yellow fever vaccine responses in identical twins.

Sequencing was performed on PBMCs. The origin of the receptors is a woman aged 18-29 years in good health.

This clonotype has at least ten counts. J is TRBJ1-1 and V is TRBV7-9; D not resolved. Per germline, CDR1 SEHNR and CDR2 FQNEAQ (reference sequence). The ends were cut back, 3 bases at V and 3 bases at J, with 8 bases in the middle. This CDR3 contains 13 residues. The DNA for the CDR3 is TGTGCCAGCAGCTTTCTGGTGGACACTGAAGCTTTCTTT. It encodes CASSFLVDTEAFF.

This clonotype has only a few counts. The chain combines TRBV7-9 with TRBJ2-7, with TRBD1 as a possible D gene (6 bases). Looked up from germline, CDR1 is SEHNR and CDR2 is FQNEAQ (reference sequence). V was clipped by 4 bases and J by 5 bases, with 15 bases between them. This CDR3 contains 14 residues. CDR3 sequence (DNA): TGTGCCAGCAGCTCCCTAGGGACAATCAACGAGCAGTACTTC. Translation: CASSSLGTINEQYF. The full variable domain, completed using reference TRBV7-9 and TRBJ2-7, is DTGVSQNPRHKITKRGQNVTFRCDPISEHNRLYWYRQTLGQGPEFLTYFQNEAQLEKSRLLSDRFSAERPKGSFSTLEIQRTEQGDSAMYLCASSSLGTINEQYFGPGTRLTVT.

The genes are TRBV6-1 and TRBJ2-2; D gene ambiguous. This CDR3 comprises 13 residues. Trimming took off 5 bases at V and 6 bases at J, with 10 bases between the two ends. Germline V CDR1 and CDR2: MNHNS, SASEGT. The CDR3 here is CASSRLVPGELFF. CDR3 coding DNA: TGTGCCAGCAGTCGTTTAGTGCCCGGGGAGCTGTTTTTT.

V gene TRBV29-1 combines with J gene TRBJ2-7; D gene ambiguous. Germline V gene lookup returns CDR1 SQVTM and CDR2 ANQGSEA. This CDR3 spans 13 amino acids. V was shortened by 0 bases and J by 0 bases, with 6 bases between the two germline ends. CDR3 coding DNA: TGCAGCGTTGAAGACGGAGTCTCCTACGAGCAGTACTTC. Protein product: CSVEDGVSYEQYF.

The CDR3 nucleotides are TGCAGTGCTATAAATACAGGGGATACGCAGTATTTT. Amino acid sequence: CSAINTGDTQYF. The chain carries TRBV20-1 and TRBJ2-3; D is perhaps TRBD1 (6 bases). CDR1 and CDR2 from the germline V gene are DFQATT and SNEGSKA (reference sequence). The CDR3 totals 12 residues. Deletions cut 4 bases from V and 6 bases from J, with 11 bases between.

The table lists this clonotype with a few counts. In DNA form, the CDR3 reads TGCGCCAGCAGGGGGACTAGCGGGAGAGCGAACACCGGGGAGCTGTTTTTT. This sequence encodes CASRGTSGRANTGELFF. The chain has TRBV10-2 and TRBJ2-2, with 14 bases aligning to TRBD2. The CDR3 is made up of 17 amino acids. Losses at the gene ends were 6 bases for V and 0 bases for J; bases not matched to a gene: 3. Germline CDR1 reads WSHSY; CDR2 reads SAAADI.

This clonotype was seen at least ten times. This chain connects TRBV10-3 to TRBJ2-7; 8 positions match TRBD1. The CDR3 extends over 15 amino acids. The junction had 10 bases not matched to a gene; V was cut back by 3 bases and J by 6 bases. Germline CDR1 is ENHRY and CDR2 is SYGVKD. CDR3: CAISDPGTGPSEQYF. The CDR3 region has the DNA TGTGCCATCAGTGACCCCGGGACAGGTCCCTCCGAGCAGTACTTC.

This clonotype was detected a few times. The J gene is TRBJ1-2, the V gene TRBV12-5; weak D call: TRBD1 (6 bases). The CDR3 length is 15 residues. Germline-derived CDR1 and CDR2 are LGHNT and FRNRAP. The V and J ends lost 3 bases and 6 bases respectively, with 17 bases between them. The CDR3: CASGFLGGGLHGYTF. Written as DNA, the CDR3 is TGTGCTAGTGGTTTCCTTGGCGGGGGCTTGCATGGCTACACCTTC.

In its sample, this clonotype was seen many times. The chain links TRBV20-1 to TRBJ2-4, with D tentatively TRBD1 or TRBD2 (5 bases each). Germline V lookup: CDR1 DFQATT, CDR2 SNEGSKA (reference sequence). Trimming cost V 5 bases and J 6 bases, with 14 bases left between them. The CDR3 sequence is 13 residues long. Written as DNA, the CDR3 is TGCAGTGCTCCCCGGGACCTTGGAAACATTCAGTACTTC. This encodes CSAPRDLGNIQYF.

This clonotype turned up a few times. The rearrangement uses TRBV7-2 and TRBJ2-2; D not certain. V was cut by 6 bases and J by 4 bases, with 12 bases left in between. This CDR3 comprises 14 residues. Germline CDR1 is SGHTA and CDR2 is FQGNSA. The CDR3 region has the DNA TGTGCCAGCAGGTATACTTCGGTCACCGGGGAGCTGTTTTTT. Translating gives CASRYTSVTGELFF.

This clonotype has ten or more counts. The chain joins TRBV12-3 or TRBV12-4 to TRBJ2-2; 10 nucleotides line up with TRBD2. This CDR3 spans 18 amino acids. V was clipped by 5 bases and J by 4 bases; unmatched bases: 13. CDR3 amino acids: CASSPHERGGLGTGELFF. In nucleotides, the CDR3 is TGTGCCAGCAGTCCCCACGAGCGGGGGGGCCTTGGCACCGGGGAGCTGTTTTTT.

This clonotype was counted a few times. CDR3 loop: CASSLTGTGSSTDTQYF. The DNA for the CDR3 is TGTGCCAGCAGTTTGACCGGGACAGGGAGTAGCACAGATACGCAGTATTTT. The rearrangement joins TRBV12-3 or TRBV12-4 to TRBJ2-3, with TRBD1 matching 9 bases. J gave up 0 bases and V 3 bases, and 7 bases lay outside the gene matches. CDR3 length: 17 amino acids.

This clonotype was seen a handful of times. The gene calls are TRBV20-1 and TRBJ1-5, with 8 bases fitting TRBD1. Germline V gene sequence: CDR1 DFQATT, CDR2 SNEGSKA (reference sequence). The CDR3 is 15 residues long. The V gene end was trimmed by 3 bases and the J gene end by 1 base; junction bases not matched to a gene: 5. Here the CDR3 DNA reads TGCAGTGCTAGGAGGGACAGGCGAAGCAATCAGCCCCAGCATTTT. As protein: CSARRDRRSNQPQHF.

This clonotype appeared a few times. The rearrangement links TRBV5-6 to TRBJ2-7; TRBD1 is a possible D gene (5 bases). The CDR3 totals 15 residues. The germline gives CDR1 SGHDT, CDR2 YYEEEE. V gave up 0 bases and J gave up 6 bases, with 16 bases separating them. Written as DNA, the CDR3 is TGTGCCAGCAGCTTGGTCGGCGGCAGGGTAACCGAGCAGTACTTC. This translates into CASSLVGGRVTEQYF. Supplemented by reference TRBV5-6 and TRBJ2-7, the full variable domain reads DAGVTQSPTHLIKTRGQQVTLRCSPKSGHDTVSWYQQALGQGPQFIFQYYEEEERQRGNFPDRFSGHQFPNYSSELNVNALLLGDSALYLCASSLVGGRVTEQYFGPGTRLTVT.

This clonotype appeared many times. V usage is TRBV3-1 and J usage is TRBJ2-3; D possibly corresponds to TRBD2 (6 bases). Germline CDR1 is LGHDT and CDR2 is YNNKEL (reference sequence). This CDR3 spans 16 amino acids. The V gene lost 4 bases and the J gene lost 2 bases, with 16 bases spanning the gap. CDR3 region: CASSPLLAEVTDTQYF. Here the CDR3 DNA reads TGTGCCAGCAGCCCCCTTTTAGCGGAGGTCACAGATACGCAGTATTTT.

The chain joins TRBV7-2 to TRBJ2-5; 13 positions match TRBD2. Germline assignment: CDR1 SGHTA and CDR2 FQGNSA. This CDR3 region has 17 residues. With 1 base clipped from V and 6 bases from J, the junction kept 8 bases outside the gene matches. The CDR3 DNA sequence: TGTGCCAGCAGCTTAGGCTGGACTAGCGGGGGAGGGCAGACCCAGTACTTC. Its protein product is CASSLGWTSGGGQTQYF.

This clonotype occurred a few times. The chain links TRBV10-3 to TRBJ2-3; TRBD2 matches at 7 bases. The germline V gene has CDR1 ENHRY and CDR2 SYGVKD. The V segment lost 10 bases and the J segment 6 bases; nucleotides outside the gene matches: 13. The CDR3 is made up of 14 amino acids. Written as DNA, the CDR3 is TGTGCCACCCTGGCCCAGCGGGGAGTTGATACGCAGTATTTT. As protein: CATLAQRGVDTQYF.

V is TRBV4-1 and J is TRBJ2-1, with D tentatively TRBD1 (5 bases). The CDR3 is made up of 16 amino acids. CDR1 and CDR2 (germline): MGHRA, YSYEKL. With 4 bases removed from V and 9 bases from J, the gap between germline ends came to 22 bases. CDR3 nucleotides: TGCGCCAGCAGCCCGGATACCAGGGATTTACGCTTTGAGCAGTTCTTC. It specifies CASSPDTRDLRFEQFF.

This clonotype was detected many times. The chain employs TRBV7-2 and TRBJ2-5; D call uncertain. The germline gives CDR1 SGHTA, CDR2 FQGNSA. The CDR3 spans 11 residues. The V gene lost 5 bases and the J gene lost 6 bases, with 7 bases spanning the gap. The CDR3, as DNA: TGTGCCAGCAGCCACGGAAAGACCCAGTACTTC. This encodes CASSHGKTQYF.

The CDR3 nucleotides read TGTGCCAGCAGTGAAGTCAGGGGGACCGGGGAGCTGTTTTTT. It codes for CASSEVRGTGELFF. The rearrangement links TRBV6-1 to TRBJ2-2; 7 bases are shared with TRBD1. CDR3 length: 14 amino acids. Germline V gene lookup returns CDR1 MNHNS and CDR2 SASEGT. J lost 5 bases, V lost 1 base, and 1 base had no gene match.

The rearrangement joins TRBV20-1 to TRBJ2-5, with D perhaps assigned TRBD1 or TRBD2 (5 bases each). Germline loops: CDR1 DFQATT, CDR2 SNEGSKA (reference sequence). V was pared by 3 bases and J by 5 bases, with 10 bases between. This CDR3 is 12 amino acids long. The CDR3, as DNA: TGCAGTGCTAGGGACGGGACGGAGACCCAGTACTTC. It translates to CSARDGTETQYF.

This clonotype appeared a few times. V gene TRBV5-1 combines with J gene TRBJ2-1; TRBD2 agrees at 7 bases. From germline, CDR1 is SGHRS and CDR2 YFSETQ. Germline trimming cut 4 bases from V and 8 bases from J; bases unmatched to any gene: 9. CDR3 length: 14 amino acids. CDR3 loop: CASSRTSGSDEQFF. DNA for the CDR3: TGCGCCAGCAGCAGGACTAGTGGATCGGATGAGCAGTTCTTC.

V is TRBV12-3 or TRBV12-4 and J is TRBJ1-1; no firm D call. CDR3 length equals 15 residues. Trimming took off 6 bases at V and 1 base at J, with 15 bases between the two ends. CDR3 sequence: CASSLAAGRNTEAFF. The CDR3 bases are TGTGCCAGCAGCCTAGCGGCCGGCAGGAACACTGAAGCTTTCTTT.

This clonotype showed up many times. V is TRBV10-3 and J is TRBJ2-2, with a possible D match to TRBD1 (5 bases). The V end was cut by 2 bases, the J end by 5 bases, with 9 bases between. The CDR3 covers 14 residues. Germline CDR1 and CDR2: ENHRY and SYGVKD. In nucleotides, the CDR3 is TGTGCCATCAGTGAGAAAGGGGATACCGGGGAGCTGTTTTTT. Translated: CAISEKGDTGELFF.

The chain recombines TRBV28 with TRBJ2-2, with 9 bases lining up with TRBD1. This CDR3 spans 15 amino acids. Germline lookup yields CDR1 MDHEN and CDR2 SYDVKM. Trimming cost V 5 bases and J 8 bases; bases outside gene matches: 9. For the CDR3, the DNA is TGTGCCAGCAGTACATCCGGGACAGGGCGGGGGGAGCTGTTTTTT. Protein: CASSTSGTGRGELFF.

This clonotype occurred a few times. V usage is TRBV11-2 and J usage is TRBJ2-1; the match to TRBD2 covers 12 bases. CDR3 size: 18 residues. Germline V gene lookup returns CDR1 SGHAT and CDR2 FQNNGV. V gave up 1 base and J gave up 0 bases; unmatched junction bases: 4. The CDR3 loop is CASSLGLAGARSYNEQFF. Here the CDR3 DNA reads TGTGCCAGCAGCTTAGGACTAGCGGGGGCCCGCTCCTACAATGAGCAGTTCTTC. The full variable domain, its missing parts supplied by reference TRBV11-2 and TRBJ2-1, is EAGVAQSPRYKIIEKRQSVAFWCNPISGHATLYWYQQILGQGPKLLIQFQNNGVVDDSQLPKDRFSAERLKGVDSTLKIQPAKLEDSAVYLCASSLGLAGARSYNEQFFGPGTRLTVL.

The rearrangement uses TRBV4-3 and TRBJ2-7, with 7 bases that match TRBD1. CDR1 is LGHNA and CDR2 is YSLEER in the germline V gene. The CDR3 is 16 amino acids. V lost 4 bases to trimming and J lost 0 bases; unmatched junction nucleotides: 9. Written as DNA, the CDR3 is TGCGCCAGCAGCCCCTATACTGACAGGGCCTCCTACGAGCAGTACTTC. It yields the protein CASSPYTDRASYEQYF.